This record concerns one T cell receptor beta chain sequence. This entry is derived from a study of beta chain features in type 1 diabetes. On the study more broadly: Patients looked much like healthy donors when it came to age, gender and cell yields.

Sequencing targeted expressed TCRB transcripts, as all isolated RNA had been reverse transcribed. Sequencing was performed with immunoSEQ multiplex PCR; in TCRdb, only in-frame clones are kept and a portion is missing. The profile covers more than 15,000 clones, with approximately 55% appearing a single time and around 0.5% taken by the ten largest. Germline V gene lookup returns CDR1 SGHAT and CDR2 FQNNGV. The V and J ends lost 5 bases and 4 bases respectively, with 17 bases between them. This CDR3 contains 15 residues. Donors contributed one heparinised blood draw apiece, averaging approximately 120 mL.

Sequencing was done on a sample of stem cell memory CD4+ T cells from blood. This TCR was recovered from a young woman in good health. The J gene is TRBJ1-1, the V gene TRBV11-2; D is possibly TRBD1 (6 bases). DNA of the CDR3: TGTGCCAGCAGCGGCGTCAGGGGCAGGGGCACTGAAGCTTTCTTT. As protein: CASSGVRGRGTEAFF. Filled out from reference TRBV11-2 and TRBJ1-1, the complete variable domain reads EAGVAQSPRYKIIEKRQSVAFWCNPISGHATLYWYQQILGQGPKLLIQFQNNGVVDDSQLPKDRFSAERLKGVDSTLKIQPAKLEDSAVYLCASSGVRGRGTEAFFGQGTRLTVV.